This entry describes one T cell receptor (beta chain). Its specificity is unknown. This specimen comes from a study of Tregs in tolerant kidney transplant recipients. Study outcomes and limitations: Biological reproducibility was not directly addressed, but technical replication error appeared minimal. Expanding Tregs on activated donor B cells appeared to best identify donor-specific TCRbeta clones.

The CDR3 has 14 residues. Germline-derived CDR1 and CDR2 are MNHEY and SVGAGI. The V gene end was trimmed by 6 bases and the J gene end by 4 bases; junction bases not matched to a gene: 5. The table came from immunoSEQ multiplex PCR; TCRdb's copy has only in-frame clones and leaves some out. The data show approximately 260,000 clones, more than 65% seen once. Sequences were obtained from CD4+ T cells from blood. The source of this sequence is a human donor in good health. This rearrangement joins TRBV6-5 to TRBJ1-4; the match to TRBD1 covers 7 bases. The CDR3 DNA sequence: TGTGCCAGCAGCCTGGACAGGCTTAATGAAAAACTGTTTTTT. It yields the protein CASSLDRLNEKLFF.